Presented here are 9 T cell receptor beta chains from one specimen sequenced in a study of shared clonotypes between healthy human individuals. This table comes from immunoSEQ multiplex PCR, and its TCRdb copy is limited to in-frame clones, with some not included. The sample records over a million clones, around three quarters being singletons. The sequenced sample was memory CD4+ T cells from PBMCs. The subset was: CD45RA-negative fraction. The receptor set was obtained from a man in his late teens or twenties in good health. Some clones in this sample may be carry-over from other donors' samples.

The chain employs TRBV29-1 and TRBJ1-1; D possibly corresponds to TRBD1 (6 bases). The CDR3 is 14 residues long. Germline V lookup: CDR1 SQVTM, CDR2 ANQGSEA. V lost 5 bases and J 1 base, leaving 14 bases between the germline ends. The CDR3 spells CSVQWGAANTEAFF. The DNA for the CDR3 is TGCAGCGTTCAATGGGGGGCAGCGAACACTGAAGCTTTCTTT.

The chain has TRBV5-1 and TRBJ2-1, with D possibly TRBD1 on 6 matching bases. V lost 4 bases and J lost 4, with 18 bases in between. CDR3 length: 16 amino acids. The germline gives CDR1 SGHRS, CDR2 YFSETQ. The CDR3 loop reads CASSPGDPGKYNEQFF. The CDR3 coding sequence is TGCGCCAGCAGCCCAGGGGACCCCGGTAAATACAATGAGCAGTTCTTC. The full variable domain, with the rest looked up from reference TRBV5-1 and TRBJ2-1, is KAGVTQTPRYLIKTRGQQVTLSCSPISGHRSVSWYQQTPGQGLQFLFEYFSETQRNKGNFPGRFSGRQFSNSRSEMNVSTLELGDSALYLCASSPGDPGKYNEQFFGPGTRLTVL.

This sequence joins TRBV7-2 and TRBJ2-1; 10 bases map to TRBD2. Trimming cost V 1 base and J 8 bases; bases outside gene matches: 5. The CDR3 runs to 15 residues. Germline V gene data show CDR1 as SGHTA and CDR2 as FQGNSA. The CDR3 loop is CASSLDSGRLHEQFF. The DNA for the CDR3 is TGTGCCAGCAGCTTAGATAGCGGGAGGCTCCATGAGCAGTTCTTC.

This clone was observed a few times. The rearrangement joins TRBV19 to TRBJ2-7; 13 nucleotides align to TRBD2. Germline CDR1 reads LNHDA; CDR2 reads SQIVND (reference sequence). The CDR3 is 16 residues long. V shed 5 bases, J shed 6 bases, and the junction held 10 bases outside the gene matches. CDR3: CASSARRTSGGLEQYF. The CDR3 DNA sequence: TGTGCCAGTAGTGCCCGACGGACTAGCGGGGGTCTCGAGCAGTACTTC.

This clone showed up just a few times. The CDR3 loop reads CASSREEDQPQHF. The CDR3 DNA sequence: TGTGCCAGCAGCCGAGAGGAGGATCAGCCCCAGCATTTT. The rearrangement uses TRBV7-8 and TRBJ1-5; D is unclear. The CDR3 loop spans 13 amino acids. Germline V gene lookup returns CDR1 SGHVS and CDR2 FQNEAQ. V dropped 5 bases and J dropped 5 bases, with 10 bases sitting between them.

The V gene is TRBV6-6, the J gene TRBJ1-3; 7 bases line up with TRBD1. Germline CDR1 reads MNHNY; CDR2 reads SVGAGI (reference sequence). J was trimmed by 0 bases and V by 6 bases; bases with no gene match: 8. The CDR3 is 16 amino acids. In DNA form, the CDR3 reads TGTGCCAGCAGCTCGGGACAGTTCCTCTCTGGAAACACCATATATTTT. Protein product: CASSSGQFLSGNTIYF.

This clone was found a few times. The chain combines TRBV2 with TRBJ1-2; D possibly corresponds to TRBD1 (5 bases). Germline V lookup: CDR1 SNHLY, CDR2 FYNNEI. The CDR3 sequence is 13 residues long. Trimming pared 6 bases from V and 3 bases from J, leaving 11 bases between. The CDR3 spells CASRGVLHYGYTF. Here the CDR3 DNA reads TGTGCCAGCAGAGGGGTTCTACACTATGGCTACACCTTC.

V is TRBV7-9 and J is TRBJ2-1; tentative D call: TRBD2 (6 bases). CDR3 length equals 15 residues. Germline V gene lookup returns CDR1 SEHNR and CDR2 FQNEAQ (reference sequence). Trimming took 2 bases from V and 7 from J, leaving 15 bases between them. In DNA form, the CDR3 reads TGTGCCAGCAGCTTAACAGGAGGGTACAGGAATGAGCAGTTCTTC. This encodes CASSLTGGYRNEQFF.

This chain connects TRBV6-1 to TRBJ2-5, with no clear D. CDR1 and CDR2 (germline): MNHNS, SASEGT. CDR3 length: 14 residues. The germline V and J ends were trimmed by 7 bases and 5 bases, with 17 bases remaining between them. This chain's CDR3 is CASIPGIRRETQYF. In DNA form, the CDR3 reads TGTGCCAGCATCCCCGGCATTAGGCGGGAGACCCAGTACTTC.